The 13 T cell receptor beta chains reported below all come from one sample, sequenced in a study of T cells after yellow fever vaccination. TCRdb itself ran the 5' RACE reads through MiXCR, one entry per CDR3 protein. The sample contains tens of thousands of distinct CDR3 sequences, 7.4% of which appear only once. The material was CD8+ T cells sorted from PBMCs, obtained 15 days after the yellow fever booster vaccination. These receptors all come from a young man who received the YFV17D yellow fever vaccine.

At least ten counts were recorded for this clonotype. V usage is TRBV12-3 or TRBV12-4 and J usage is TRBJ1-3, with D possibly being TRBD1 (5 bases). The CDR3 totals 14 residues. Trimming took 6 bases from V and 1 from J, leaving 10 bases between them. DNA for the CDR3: TGTGCCAGCAGGAATGGGGGTTCTGGAAACACCATATATTTT. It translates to CASRNGGSGNTIYF.

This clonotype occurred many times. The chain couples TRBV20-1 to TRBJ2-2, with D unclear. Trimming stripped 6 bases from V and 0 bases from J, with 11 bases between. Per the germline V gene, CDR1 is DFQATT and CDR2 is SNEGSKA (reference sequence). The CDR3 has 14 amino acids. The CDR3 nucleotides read TGCAGTGCGGTACCCGAGGCGAACACCGGGGAGCTGTTTTTT. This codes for CSAVPEANTGELFF.

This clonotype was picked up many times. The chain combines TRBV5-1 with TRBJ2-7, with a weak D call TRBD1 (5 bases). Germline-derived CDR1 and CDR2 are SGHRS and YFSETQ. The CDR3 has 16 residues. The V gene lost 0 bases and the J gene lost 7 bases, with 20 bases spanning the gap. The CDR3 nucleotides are TGCGCCAGCAGCTTGGCCGAGTTGGGGCCTTCGGGTGAGCAGTACTTC. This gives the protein CASSLAELGPSGEQYF.

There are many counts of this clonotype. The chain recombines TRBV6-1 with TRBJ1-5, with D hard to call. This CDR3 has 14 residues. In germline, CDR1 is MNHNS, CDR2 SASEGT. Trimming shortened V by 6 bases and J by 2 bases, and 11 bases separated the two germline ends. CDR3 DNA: TGTGCCAGCAGGGGAGGACTTGGCAATCAGCCCCAGCATTTT. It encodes CASRGGLGNQPQHF.

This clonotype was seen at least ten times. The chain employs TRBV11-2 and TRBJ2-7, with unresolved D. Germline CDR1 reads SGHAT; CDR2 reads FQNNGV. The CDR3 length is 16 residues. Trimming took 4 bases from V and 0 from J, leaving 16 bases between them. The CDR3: CASSYRFDTLSYEQYF. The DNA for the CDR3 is TGTGCCAGCAGCTACCGCTTCGACACCCTCTCCTACGAGCAGTACTTC. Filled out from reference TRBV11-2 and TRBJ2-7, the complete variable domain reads EAGVAQSPRYKIIEKRQSVAFWCNPISGHATLYWYQQILGQGPKLLIQFQNNGVVDDSQLPKDRFSAERLKGVDSTLKIQPAKLEDSAVYLCASSYRFDTLSYEQYFGPGTRLTVT.

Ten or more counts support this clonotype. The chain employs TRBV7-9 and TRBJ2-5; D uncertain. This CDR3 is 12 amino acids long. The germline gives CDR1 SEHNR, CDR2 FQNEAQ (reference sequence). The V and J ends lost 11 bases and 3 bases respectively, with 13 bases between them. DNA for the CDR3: TGTGCCGTCCAGACTGACGAAGAGACCCAGTACTTC. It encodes CAVQTDEETQYF.

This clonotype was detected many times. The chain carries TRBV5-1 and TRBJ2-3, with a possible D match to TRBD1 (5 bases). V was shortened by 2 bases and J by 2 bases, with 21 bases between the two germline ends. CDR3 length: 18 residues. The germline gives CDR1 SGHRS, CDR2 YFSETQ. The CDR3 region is CASSFYSPAGPSTDTQYF. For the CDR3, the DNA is TGCGCCAGCAGCTTTTATTCCCCAGCAGGGCCCTCCACAGATACGCAGTATTTT.

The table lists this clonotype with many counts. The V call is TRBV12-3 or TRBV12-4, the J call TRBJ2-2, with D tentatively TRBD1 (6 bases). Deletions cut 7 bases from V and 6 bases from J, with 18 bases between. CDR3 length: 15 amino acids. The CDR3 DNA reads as TGTGCCAGCATCACTCCAGGGGATGGGGCCGGGGAGCTGTTTTTT. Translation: CASITPGDGAGELFF.

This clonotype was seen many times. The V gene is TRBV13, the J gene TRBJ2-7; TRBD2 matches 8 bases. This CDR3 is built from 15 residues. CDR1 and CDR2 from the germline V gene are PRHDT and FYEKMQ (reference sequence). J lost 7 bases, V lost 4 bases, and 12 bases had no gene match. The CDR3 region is CASSYLTSDSLEQYF. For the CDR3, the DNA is TGTGCCAGCAGCTACCTGACTAGCGATTCCTTAGAGCAGTACTTC.

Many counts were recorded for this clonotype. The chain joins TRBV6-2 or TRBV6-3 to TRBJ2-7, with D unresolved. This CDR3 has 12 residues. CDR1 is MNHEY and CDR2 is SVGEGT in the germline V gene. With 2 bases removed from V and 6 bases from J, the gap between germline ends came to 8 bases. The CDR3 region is CASSYMHGEQYF. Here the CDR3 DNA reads TGTGCCAGCAGTTACATGCACGGCGAGCAGTACTTC.

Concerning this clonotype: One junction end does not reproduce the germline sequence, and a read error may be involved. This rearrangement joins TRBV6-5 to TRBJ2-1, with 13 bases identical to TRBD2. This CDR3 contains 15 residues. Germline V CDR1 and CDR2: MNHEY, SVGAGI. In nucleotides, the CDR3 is TGTGCCAGCAGTTACTGGGGACTAGCGGGAAATGGGCAGTTCTTC. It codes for CASSYWGLAGNGQFF.

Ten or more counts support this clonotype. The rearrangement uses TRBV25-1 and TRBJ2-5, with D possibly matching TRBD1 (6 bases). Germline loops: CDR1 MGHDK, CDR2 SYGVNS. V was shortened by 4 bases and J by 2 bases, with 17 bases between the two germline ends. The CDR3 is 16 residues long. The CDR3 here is CASSGYRTDRQETQYF. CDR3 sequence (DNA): TGTGCCAGCAGTGGATATCGGACAGATCGACAAGAGACCCAGTACTTC.

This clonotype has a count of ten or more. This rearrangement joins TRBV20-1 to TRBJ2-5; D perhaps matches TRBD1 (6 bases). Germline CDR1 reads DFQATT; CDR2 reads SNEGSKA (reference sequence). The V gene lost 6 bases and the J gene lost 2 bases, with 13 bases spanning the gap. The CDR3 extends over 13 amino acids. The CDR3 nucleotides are TGCAGTGCAAGGGGGAGCGTTCAAGAGACCCAGTACTTC. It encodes CSARGSVQETQYF.